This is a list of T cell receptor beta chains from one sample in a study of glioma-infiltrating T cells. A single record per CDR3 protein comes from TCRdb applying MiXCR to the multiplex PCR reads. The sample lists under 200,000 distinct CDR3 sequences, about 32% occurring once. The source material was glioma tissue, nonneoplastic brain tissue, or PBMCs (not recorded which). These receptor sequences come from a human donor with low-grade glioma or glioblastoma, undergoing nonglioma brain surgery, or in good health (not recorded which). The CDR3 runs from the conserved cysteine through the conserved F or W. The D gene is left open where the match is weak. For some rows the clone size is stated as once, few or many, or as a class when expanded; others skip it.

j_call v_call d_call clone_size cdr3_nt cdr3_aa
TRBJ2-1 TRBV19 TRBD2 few TGTGCCAGTAGTATTTATCTAGCGGGAGGGCTGGGTGGGCAGTTCTTC CASSIYLAGGLGGQFF
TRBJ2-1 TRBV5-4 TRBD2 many TGTGCCAGCAGCTGGACTAGCGGTAATGAGCAGTTCTTC CASSWTSGNEQFF
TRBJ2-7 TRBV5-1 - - TGCGCCAGCAGCTTTACCCTTGCAGGGGGGAAATACGAGCAGTACTTC CASSFTLAGGKYEQYF
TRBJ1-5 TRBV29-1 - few TGCAGCGTTGGGACAGCAAGGTTGGGTCAGCCCCAGCATTTT CSVGTARLGQPQHF
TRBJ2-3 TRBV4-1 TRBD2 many TGCGCCAGCAGCCAAGATAGGCTAGCGGGAGTTCTGCCAGATACGCAGTATTTT CASSQDRLAGVLPDTQYF
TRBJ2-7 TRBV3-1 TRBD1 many TGTGCCAGCAGCCTTCCGGACAGGGCCTGGCAGTACTTC CASSLPDRAWQYF
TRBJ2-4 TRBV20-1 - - TGCAGTGCTAGACCGGGCCTAGCCAAAAACATTCAGTACTTC CSARPGLAKNIQYF
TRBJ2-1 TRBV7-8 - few TGTGCCAGCAGGCCTTCGGCGGGGGCAAGCTCCTACAATGAGCAGTTCTTC CASRPSAGASSYNEQFF
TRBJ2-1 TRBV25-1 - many TGTGCCAGCAGTGACTGGGGGACGCCTAACAATGAGCAGTTCTTC CASSDWGTPNNEQFF
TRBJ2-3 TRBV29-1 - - TGCAGCGTTCTCCCCCATAGCACAGATACGCAGTATTTT CSVLPHSTDTQYF
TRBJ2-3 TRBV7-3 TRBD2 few TGTGCCAGCAGCTTAAGGCCAGCGGGACCCTACGTAGCTACGCAGTATTTT CASSLRPAGPYVATQYF
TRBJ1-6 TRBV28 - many TGTGCCAGCAGTTCTGGGGAGGGTTCCTATAATTCACCCCTCCACTTT CASSSGEGSYNSPLHF
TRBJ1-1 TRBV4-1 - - TGTGCCAGTAGCCCGGGACACGGGGAGAACACTGAAGCTTTCTTT CASSPGHGENTEAFF
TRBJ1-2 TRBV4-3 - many TGCGCCAGCAGCCAAGGTGCAGGGTGGAAGGATGGCTACACCTTC CASSQGAGWKDGYTF
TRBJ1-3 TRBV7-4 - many TGTGCCAGCAGCATGGGCAGGCTCTCTGGAAACACCATATATTTT CASSMGRLSGNTIYF
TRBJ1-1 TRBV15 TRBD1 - TGTGCCACCGGAAGAGAGCTAGGGGGCGCGGGCACTGAAGCTTTCTTT CATGRELGGAGTEAFF
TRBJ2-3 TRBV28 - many TGTGCCAGCAGTTTTAGGCAGGGAAGCACAGATACGCAGTATTTT CASSFRQGSTDTQYF
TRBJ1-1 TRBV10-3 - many TGTGCCACCTATCAGTTCGGGACCCGATATAATGGCACTGAAGCTTTCTTT CATYQFGTRYNGTEAFF
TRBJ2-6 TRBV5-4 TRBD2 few TGTGCCAGCAGCTTTAGCGGGAGAGTTGGCAACGTCCTGACTTTC CASSFSGRVGNVLTF
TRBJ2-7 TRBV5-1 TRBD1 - TGCGCCAGCAGCACCCGACAGGGTACGTACGAGCAGTACTTC CASSTRQGTYEQYF
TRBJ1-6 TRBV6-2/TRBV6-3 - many TGTGCCAGCAGGCCCGACACGCCACGCTATAATTCACCCCTCCACTTT CASRPDTPRYNSPLHF
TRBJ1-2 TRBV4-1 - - TGCGCCAGCAGCCAACCCGGTTGGGGCGAGGACTATGGCTACACCTTC CASSQPGWGEDYGYTF
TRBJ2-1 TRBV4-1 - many TGCGCCAGCAGCCAAGCGGGAAATGAGCAGTTCTTC CASSQAGNEQFF
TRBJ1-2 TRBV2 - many TGTGCCAGCAGTGAGAGTCCGCTCATAGGTGGCTACACCTTC CASSESPLIGGYTF
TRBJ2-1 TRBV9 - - TGTGCCAGCAGCGTAGGCGGCGGGAACTTCTACAATGAGCAGTTCTTC CASSVGGGNFYNEQFF
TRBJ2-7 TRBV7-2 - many TGTGCCAGCAGCAATCCCTCCGTCTACGAGCAGTACTTC CASSNPSVYEQYF